This T cell receptor (beta chain) was sequenced for a study of identical twins. The V end was cut by 0 bases, the J end by 1 base, with 10 bases between. CDR1 is SGDLS, CDR2 YYNGEE, per germline. The CDR3 contains 15 residues. This clonotype showed up just a few times. Template switching (which added a universal primer site) was used, and cDNA carried unique molecular identifiers. In TCRdb, the 5' RACE reads were re-called with MiXCR into one record per CDR3 protein. The sample includes over 500,000 distinct CDR3 sequences, about 20% seen only once; the top ten take 0.91%. This same sample was also part of a study on T cells expressing NK-cell markers.

The sequencing sample was made of CD4+ T cells sorted from blood. The TCR was taken from a woman aged 18-29 years in good health. The rearrangement links TRBV9 to TRBJ2-5; the D gene could be TRBD1 or TRBD2 (5 bases each). CDR3 coding DNA: TGTGCCAGCAGCGTAGGGGGGAACATCCAAGAGACCCAGTACTTC. Its protein is CASSVGGNIQETQYF.